The source of this T cell receptor beta chain is a study of blood T cell repertoires in COVID-19. Looking at the study overall: In each case, the material was cDNA or gDNA derived from T cells, B-cell-depleted T cells, or PBMCs.

Per the germline V gene, CDR1 is LNHDA and CDR2 is SQIVND (reference sequence). J gave up 6 bases and V 7 bases, and 12 bases lay outside the gene matches. This CDR3 spans 15 amino acids. Original handling: Reference gene primer amplification yielded estimated nucleated cell counts. The data were produced by immunoSEQ multiplex PCR, yet TCRdb's version contains in-frame clones alone and is incomplete. D and trimming come from the DNA, and the V and J calls and clone size come from that table. Of some 280,000 clones listed, approximately 90% are singletons. The specimen was peripheral blood. The J gene is TRBJ2-1, the V gene TRBV19; 7 bases line up with TRBD2. This sequence originates from an older woman with acute or convalescent COVID-19. CDR3 nucleotide sequence: TGTGCCAGTACCCCGGGGGGAAGAGAGACCAATGAGCAGTTCTTC. This codes for CASTPGGRETNEQFF.